Each of the 11 T cell receptor beta chains below was sequenced from the same sample in a study of T-cell memory formation after mild COVID-19. MiXCR was run by TCRdb on the 5' RACE reads, yielding one entry per CDR3 protein. The data contain about 400,000 distinct CDR3 sequences, approximately 25% of them singletons. The source material was PBMCs or a T cell subset sorted from them (not recorded which). The receptor source for this set is an adult woman who had mild COVID-19 (a few samples of this study predate the infection). Cell type and time point are not known.

V is TRBV6-5 and J is TRBJ1-2, with D possibly being TRBD1 (5 bases). V lost 5 bases and J 7 bases, leaving 14 bases between the germline ends. The germline gives CDR1 MNHEY, CDR2 SVGAGI. The CDR3 has 13 amino acids. CDR3: CASSPDIGGGYTF. The CDR3 DNA reads as TGTGCCAGCAGTCCGGACATCGGCGGTGGCTACACCTTC.

V is TRBV7-9 and J is TRBJ2-5; 9 bases align to TRBD2. CDR1 is SEHNR and CDR2 is FQNEAQ in the germline V gene (reference sequence). The trim removed 5 bases at V and 1 base at J, leaving 8 bases unmatched. This CDR3 contains 16 residues. CDR3 amino acids: CASSIKVAGAQETQYF. In DNA form, the CDR3 reads TGTGCCAGCAGCATTAAAGTAGCGGGAGCCCAAGAGACCCAGTACTTC.

The CDR3 nucleotides read TGCAGTGTTCTAGCGGGAGGAGGAGATACGCAGTATTTT. Residues: CSVLAGGGDTQYF. This chain links TRBV20-1 with TRBJ2-3; 11 bases agree with TRBD2. This CDR3 is 13 amino acids long. Looked up from germline, CDR1 is DFQATT and CDR2 is SNEGSKA (reference sequence). V shed 7 bases and J 5 bases; nucleotides not matched to a gene: 5.

V usage is TRBV3-1 and J usage is TRBJ2-5, with 10 positions matching TRBD2. The CDR3 has 15 amino acids. The germline CDR1 and CDR2 sequences are LGHDT and YNNKEL (reference sequence). J was trimmed by 5 bases and V by 2 bases; bases with no gene match: 5. CDR3 DNA: TGTGCCAGCAGCCAACTAGCGGGGGCCCGGGAGACCCAGTACTTC. Its protein is CASSQLAGARETQYF.

This clonotype has only a few counts. The V call is TRBV6-1, the J call TRBJ1-1; 12 bases line up with TRBD1. This CDR3 is 16 amino acids long. Germline values: CDR1 MNHNS, CDR2 SASEGT. Unmatched junction bases numbered 6, after V lost 5 bases and J lost 2 bases. CDR3 DNA sequence: TGTGCCAGCAGTAAGGGACAGGGGGCCATCAACACTGAAGCTTTCTTT. It encodes CASSKGQGAINTEAFF.

The chain combines TRBV24-1 with TRBJ2-1; 8 nucleotides match TRBD1. Looked up from germline, CDR1 is KGHDR and CDR2 is SFDVKD. The CDR3 totals 16 residues. V was clipped by 2 bases and J by 4 bases; unmatched bases: 6. The CDR3 DNA follows: TGTGCCACCAGTGATTCGACAGGGGATTGGTACAATGAGCAGTTCTTC. It specifies CATSDSTGDWYNEQFF.

The chain couples TRBV7-9 to TRBJ2-2; 12 bases fit TRBD2. V lost 4 bases, J lost 5 bases, and 11 bases stayed unmatched. Germline-derived CDR1 and CDR2 are SEHNR and FQNEAQ (reference sequence). The length of the CDR3 is 18 residues. The CDR3 region has the DNA TGTGCCAGCAGCTACACGAGTCCCGGACTAGCGGGAACCGGGGAGCTGTTTTTT. Translated, it gives CASSYTSPGLAGTGELFF. Based on the CDR3 plus reference TRBV7-9 and TRBJ2-2, the full variable domain is DTGVSQNPRHKITKRGQNVTFRCDPISEHNRLYWYRQTLGQGPEFLTYFQNEAQLEKSRLLSDRFSAERPKGSFSTLEIQRTEQGDSAMYLCASSYTSPGLAGTGELFFGEGSRLTVL.

This rearrangement joins TRBV11-2 to TRBJ1-2, with a weak D call TRBD1 (6 bases). This CDR3 contains 16 residues. V was pared by 0 bases and J by 5 bases, with 16 bases between. Germline V gives CDR1 SGHAT, CDR2 FQNNGV. Written as DNA, the CDR3 is TGTGCCAGCAGCTTAGAACCGGGGGCGGAAGGGTATGGCTACACCTTC. Translation gives CASSLEPGAEGYGYTF. The full variable domain, with the rest looked up from reference TRBV11-2 and TRBJ1-2, is EAGVAQSPRYKIIEKRQSVAFWCNPISGHATLYWYQQILGQGPKLLIQFQNNGVVDDSQLPKDRFSAERLKGVDSTLKIQPAKLEDSAVYLCASSLEPGAEGYGYTFGSGTRLTVV.

The chain joins TRBV7-9 to TRBJ2-5, with D perhaps matching TRBD1 or TRBD2 (5 bases each). The V gene's germline CDR1 is SEHNR and CDR2 FQNEAQ (reference sequence). The CDR3 contains 14 residues. Trimming took off 2 bases at V and 4 bases at J, with 11 bases between the two ends. CDR3 sequence (DNA): TGTGCCAGCAGCTTATCGGGGACGATAGAGACCCAGTACTTC. It is translated as CASSLSGTIETQYF.

This clonotype showed up just a few times. The J gene is TRBJ2-6, the V gene TRBV12-3 or TRBV12-4, with 8 bases identical to TRBD1. The CDR3 is 17 amino acids. The J segment lost 0 bases and the V segment lost 5 bases, leaving 6 bases of the junction unmatched. The CDR3 nucleotides are TGTGCCAGCAGTGGGACAGGAACTAGCTCTGGGGCCAACGTCCTGACTTTC. Translated: CASSGTGTSSGANVLTF.

This clonotype was recorded many times. The chain uses TRBV27 and TRBJ1-2, with a weak D call TRBD1 (5 bases). V was pared by 4 bases and J by 7 bases, with 25 bases between. The CDR3 length is 17 residues. Germline CDR1 MNHEY, CDR2 SMNVEV (reference sequence). CDR3 protein: CASSSIWEGDEMVGYTF. In DNA form, the CDR3 reads TGTGCCAGCAGTTCCATCTGGGAAGGGGATGAGATGGTTGGCTACACCTTC.